These 20 T cell receptor beta chains came from one sample sequenced in a study of response to subunit inactivated influenza vaccine. In TCRdb, the RT-PCR reads were re-called with MiXCR into one record per CDR3 protein. Of more than 700,000 distinct CDR3 sequences listed, 21% are singletons. The sequenced sample was PBMCs from blood, obtained roughly 5 days after vaccination. The receptors were gathered from a man aged 50-60 years who received an inactivated influenza vaccine.

This clonotype turned up a few times. This chain connects TRBV5-6 to TRBJ2-1; the match to TRBD2 covers 7 bases. There are 18 residues in the CDR3. Germline loops: CDR1 SGHDT, CDR2 YYEEEE. The V and J ends lost 4 bases and 4 bases, in that order; junction bases with no gene match: 17. CDR3 region: CASSPALFRGGGYNEQFF. DNA for the CDR3: TGTGCCAGCAGCCCCGCGTTGTTCCGGGGCGGGGGTTACAATGAGCAGTTCTTC. Variable domain in full (rest from reference TRBV5-6 and TRBJ2-1): DAGVTQSPTHLIKTRGQQVTLRCSPKSGHDTVSWYQQALGQGPQFIFQYYEEEERQRGNFPDRFSGHQFPNYSSELNVNALLLGDSALYLCASSPALFRGGGYNEQFFGPGTRLTVL.

The CDR3 coding sequence is TGTGCCAGCAGCCACAGTTGGTCTCAGGATCTAGCCAAAAACATTCAGTACTTC. This translates into CASSHSWSQDLAKNIQYF. The chain uses TRBV3-1 and TRBJ2-4; D not resolved. The V end lost 3 bases, the J end lost 0 bases, and 18 bases lay between the germline ends. CDR1 is LGHDT, CDR2 YNNKEL, per germline (reference sequence). CDR3 length equals 18 residues.

The J gene is TRBJ2-1, the V gene TRBV21-1; the table names TRBD1, a call not compared with the DNA. TRBV21-1 counts as a pseudogene. This CDR3 region has 18 residues. CDR3 sequence reads: CASSSRPGGDERGRWQFF. As DNA, the CDR3 is TGTGCCAGCAGCAGCCGCCCAGGGGGCGATGAGCGGGGCAGATGGCAGTTCTTC.

The chain employs TRBV6-2 or TRBV6-3 and TRBJ2-2, with 7 positions matching TRBD2. After removal of 6 bases from V and 4 bases from J, the junction contained 8 bases not matched to a gene. Looked up from germline, CDR1 is MNHEY and CDR2 is SVGEGT. The CDR3 covers 15 residues. CDR3 region: CASRAVAGGTGELFF. In DNA form, the CDR3 reads TGTGCCAGCAGAGCAGTAGCGGGTGGCACCGGGGAGCTGTTTTTT.

The chain joins TRBV21-1 to TRBJ2-5; the D call TRBD1 from the table was never checked on the DNA. TRBV21-1 is deemed a pseudogene. The CDR3 consists of 17 residues. The CDR3 DNA follows: TGTGCCAGCAGCCCCCTTACCCTTCGGGACCCCCAAGAGACCCAGTACTTC. Translation gives CASSPLTLRDPQETQYF.

This clonotype showed up just a few times. This chain links TRBV20-1 with TRBJ2-3, with TRBD2 identical over 8 bases. The junction had 12 bases not matched to a gene; V was cut back by 6 bases and J by 4 bases. Germline assignment: CDR1 DFQATT and CDR2 SNEGSKA (reference sequence). This CDR3 contains 15 residues. The CDR3 reads CSANPSGSGPDTQYF. CDR3 DNA sequence: TGCAGTGCGAACCCGAGCGGGAGCGGGCCAGATACGCAGTATTTT.

This clonotype was observed a few times. The chain links TRBV20-1 to TRBJ1-1; D might be TRBD1 (5 bases). Germline V gene lookup returns CDR1 DFQATT and CDR2 SNEGSKA (reference sequence). Trimming took off 0 bases at V and 1 base at J, with 12 bases between the two ends. The CDR3 extends over 15 amino acids. CDR3 in DNA: TGCAGTGCTAGAGATCACGCGACAGCGAACACTGAAGCTTTCTTT. Its translation: CSARDHATANTEAFF.

This rearrangement joins TRBV4-1 to TRBJ2-3, with a possible D match to TRBD1 (5 bases). CDR3 length: 13 residues. The V and J ends lost 4 bases and 3 bases respectively, with 8 bases between them. Germline-derived CDR1 and CDR2 are MGHRA and YSYEKL. The CDR3 is CASSPYRTDTQYF. CDR3 nucleotides: TGCGCCAGCAGCCCGTACAGGACAGATACGCAGTATTTT.

This clonotype showed up just a few times. The chain uses TRBV11-2 and TRBJ2-4; TRBD1 might be the D (5 bases). CDR1 is SGHAT and CDR2 is FQNNGV in the germline V gene. V lost 2 bases and J lost 8, with 13 bases in between. The length of the CDR3 is 14 residues. The CDR3 DNA follows: TGTGCCAGCAGCTTATTACTTAGCAGGGACATTCAGTACTTC. Translation gives CASSLLLSRDIQYF. The whole variable domain, filled in from reference TRBV11-2 and TRBJ2-4, reads EAGVAQSPRYKIIEKRQSVAFWCNPISGHATLYWYQQILGQGPKLLIQFQNNGVVDDSQLPKDRFSAERLKGVDSTLKIQPAKLEDSAVYLCASSLLLSRDIQYFGAGTRLSVL.

This chain links TRBV5-1 with TRBJ2-1, with D possibly being TRBD2 (5 bases). V was shortened by 4 bases and J by 5 bases, with 16 bases between the two germline ends. Per the germline V gene, CDR1 is SGHRS and CDR2 is YFSETQ. This CDR3 contains 15 residues. The CDR3 DNA reads TGCGCCAGCAGCAGACGACCAGCGGAGGACAATGAGCAGTTCTTC. Translated, it gives CASSRRPAEDNEQFF.

In its sample, this clonotype was seen a few times. The rearrangement joins TRBV20-1 to TRBJ2-1; 9 bases line up with TRBD2. CDR1 is DFQATT, CDR2 SNEGSKA, per germline (reference sequence). The CDR3 sequence is 11 residues long. V lost 5 bases and J lost 15; bases outside the gene matches: 8. The CDR3 loop is CSAAGTSKPFF. The CDR3 DNA reads as TGCAGTGCTGCAGGGACTAGCAAGCCGTTCTTC.

The V and J genes are TRBV10-3 and TRBJ2-2; TRBD2 matches at 13 bases. V shed 6 bases and J 0 bases; nucleotides not matched to a gene: 7. This CDR3 is 18 amino acids long. In germline, CDR1 is ENHRY, CDR2 SYGVKD. The DNA for the CDR3 is TGTGCCATCAGCGAAGGGACTAGCGGGACTGCGAACACCGGGGAGCTGTTTTTT. Translating gives CAISEGTSGTANTGELFF.

A single count supports this clonotype. This chain connects TRBV5-6 to TRBJ2-6, with a possible D match to TRBD2 (6 bases). Germline lookup yields CDR1 SGHDT and CDR2 YYEEEE. The CDR3 runs to 22 residues. The V end lost 2 bases, the J end lost 1 base, and 28 bases lay between the germline ends. The chain's CDR3 is CASSLKAGTRASDFSGANVLTF. DNA of the CDR3: TGTGCCAGCAGCTTAAAGGCCGGGACCAGGGCTAGCGATTTTTCTGGGGCCAACGTCCTGACTTTC.

There are a few counts of this clonotype. V is TRBV28 and J is TRBJ2-1; perhaps TRBD2 as D (7 bases). Deletions cut 9 bases from V and 7 bases from J, with 22 bases between. The CDR3 extends over 15 amino acids. CDR1 and CDR2 from the germline V gene are MDHEN and SYDVKM. The CDR3 here is CASSEGGRLNNEQFF. The CDR3 nucleotides are TGTGCCAGTAGCGAGGGGGGGAGGTTAAATAATGAGCAGTTCTTC.

This clonotype was seen at least ten times. This chain uses TRBV20-1 with TRBJ2-2, with D perhaps matching TRBD2 (5 bases). Trimming removed 3 bases from V and 4 bases from J, with 6 bases in between. This CDR3 contains 12 residues. Germline CDR1 reads DFQATT; CDR2 reads SNEGSKA (reference sequence). The CDR3 DNA sequence: TGCAGTGCTAGTCGGGGCACCGGGGAGCTGTTTTTT. This sequence encodes CSASRGTGELFF.

The V and J genes are TRBV18 and TRBJ1-3; D unclear. The V and J ends lost 7 bases and 3 bases respectively, with 22 bases between them. The CDR3 has 17 amino acids. Per germline, CDR1 KGHSH and CDR2 LQKENI. The CDR3 DNA reads as TGTGCCAGCTGTGAAAGGCTCGCGGGCTTAGATGGAAACACCATATATTTT. Translating gives CASCERLAGLDGNTIYF. Supplemented by reference TRBV18 and TRBJ1-3, the full variable domain reads NAGVMQNPRHLVRRRGQEARLRCSPMKGHSHVYWYRQLPEEGLKFMVYLQKENIIDESGMPKERFSAEFPKEGPSILRIQQVVRGDSAAYFCASCERLAGLDGNTIYFGEGSWLTVV.

The V and J genes are TRBV9 and TRBJ2-7; 8 bases agree with TRBD1. V was pared by 2 bases and J by 5 bases, with 6 bases of the junction left unmatched. Germline CDR1 SGDLS, CDR2 YYNGEE. The CDR3 covers 14 residues. The DNA for the CDR3 is TGTGCCAGCAGCGTCGACAGGGGACACAACGAGCAGTACTTC. Translating gives CASSVDRGHNEQYF.

The J gene is TRBJ2-1, the V gene TRBV11-2, with D possibly TRBD2 on 5 matching bases. Germline V gives CDR1 SGHAT, CDR2 FQNNGV. This CDR3 comprises 12 residues. The ends were cut back, 4 bases at V and 11 bases at J, with 12 bases in the middle. CDR3 region: CASSWASIQQFF. In DNA, the CDR3 is TGTGCCAGCAGCTGGGCTAGCATTCAGCAGTTCTTC.

J is TRBJ2-1 and V is TRBV27, with D possibly TRBD2 on 6 matching bases. The germline gives CDR1 MNHEY, CDR2 SMNVEV (reference sequence). V was cut by 1 base and J by 7 bases, with 14 bases left in between. CDR3 size: 15 residues. The CDR3 region is CASSLWAAGLNEQFF. CDR3 nucleotide sequence: TGTGCCAGCAGTTTATGGGCCGCGGGGCTAAATGAGCAGTTCTTC.

This clonotype has a count of ten or more. The chain uses TRBV29-1 and TRBJ1-2, with unresolved D. The germline gives CDR1 SQVTM, CDR2 ANQGSEA. V dropped 7 bases and J dropped 7 bases, with 16 bases sitting between them. This CDR3 is built from 12 residues. The CDR3 bases are TGCAGCGCTTACTGGGGTCTCGGTGGCTACACCTTC. It specifies CSAYWGLGGYTF.